One and the same sample provided the 10 T cell receptor beta chains below, sequenced in a study of OX40 agonist ivuxolimab in advanced cancers. Sequencing was performed with immunoSEQ multiplex PCR; in TCRdb, only in-frame clones are kept and a portion is missing. The sample records 91,000 or so clones, 70% to 90% being singletons. Source: CD4+ or CD8+ T cells sorted from blood, taken in a trial of the OX40 agonist ivuxolimab. The receptors originated from an adult with an advanced solid tumor such as melanoma, head and neck, liver or kidney cancer.

The rearrangement uses TRBV5-8 and TRBJ2-2; no clear D gene. V gave up 0 bases and J gave up 0 bases, with 12 bases separating them. CDR1 and CDR2 (germline): SGHTS, YDEGEE. This CDR3 spans 17 amino acids. In DNA, the CDR3 is TGTGCCAGCAGCTTGGCCGATCGGGCAACGAACACCGGGGAGCTGTTTTTT. Translating gives CASSLADRATNTGELFF.

J is TRBJ1-5 and V is TRBV6-5; D gene uncertain. The CDR3 is 13 amino acids. V lost 4 bases and J lost 3, with 7 bases in between. From germline, CDR1 is MNHEY and CDR2 SVGAGI. The CDR3 spells CASSFQANQPQHF. In nucleotides, the CDR3 is TGTGCCAGCAGTTTCCAGGCCAATCAGCCCCAGCATTTT.

This clone has a handful of counts. This sequence joins TRBV7-9 and TRBJ2-1, with D tentatively TRBD2 (5 bases). CDR1 and CDR2 (germline): SEHNR, FQNEAQ (reference sequence). V was cut by 1 base and J by 7 bases, with 20 bases left in between. The CDR3 sequence is 17 residues long. The DNA of the CDR3 is TGTGCCAGCAGCTTAGATAGTGCGGGTCGGTGGTGGAATGAGCAGTTCTTC. Translating gives CASSLDSAGRWWNEQFF. The entire variable domain, with the rest obtained from reference TRBV7-9 and TRBJ2-1, is as follows: DTGVSQNPRHKITKRGQNVTFRCDPISEHNRLYWYRQTLGQGPEFLTYFQNEAQLEKSRLLSDRFSAERPKGSFSTLEIQRTEQGDSAMYLCASSLDSAGRWWNEQFFGPGTRLTVL.

The table lists this clone with a few counts. The rearrangement joins TRBV28 to TRBJ1-2; no reliable D call. V lost 2 bases and J lost 3, with 10 bases in between. Per germline, CDR1 MDHEN and CDR2 SYDVKM. The CDR3 is 14 amino acids. The CDR3 nucleotides are TGTGCCAGCAGTTTAATCCCAGGCGACTATGGCTACACCTTC. This sequence encodes CASSLIPGDYGYTF.

The rearrangement uses TRBV19 and TRBJ2-1; D is possibly TRBD1 or TRBD2 (5 bases each). The V end lost 6 bases, the J end lost 8 bases, and 20 bases lay between the germline ends. Germline CDR1 and CDR2: LNHDA and SQIVND (reference sequence). The CDR3 is made up of 15 amino acids. The CDR3 sequence is CASSSQLGEFDEQFF. CDR3 in DNA: TGTGCCAGTAGCTCCCAACTAGGGGAGTTCGATGAGCAGTTCTTC.

The chain uses TRBV15 and TRBJ2-1; TRBD2 matches 7 bases. This CDR3 region has 17 residues. Unmatched junction bases numbered 11, after V lost 0 bases and J lost 6 bases. Germline V gene sequence: CDR1 LNHNV, CDR2 YYDKDF (reference sequence). For the CDR3, the DNA is TGTGCCACCAGCAGAGATTTCGAGGGAGGGCCTGGCAATGAGCAGTTCTTC. As protein: CATSRDFEGGPGNEQFF.

This clone was seen only once. This rearrangement joins TRBV28 to TRBJ1-4; D gene unclear. Trimming took 3 bases from V and 7 from J, leaving 12 bases between them. CDR3 length: 14 amino acids. In germline, CDR1 is MDHEN, CDR2 SYDVKM. The CDR3 here is CASSFGFNGEKLFF. CDR3 in DNA: TGTGCCAGCAGTTTTGGATTCAACGGTGAAAAACTGTTTTTT. Full variable domain (missing parts from reference TRBV28 and TRBJ1-4): DVKVTQSSRYLVKRTGEKVFLECVQDMDHENMFWYRQDPGLGLRLIYFSYDVKMKEKGDIPEGYSVSREKKERFSLILESASTNQTSMYLCASSFGFNGEKLFFGSGTQLSVL.

The chain combines TRBV9 with TRBJ2-2, with D maybe TRBD1 (5 bases). Trimming took off 4 bases at V and 4 bases at J, with 14 bases between the two ends. Germline V gene lookup returns CDR1 SGDLS and CDR2 YYNGEE. This CDR3 spans 15 amino acids. CDR3 amino acids: CASSPLLGLTGELFF. In DNA form, the CDR3 reads TGTGCCAGCAGCCCTCTACTGGGGCTCACCGGGGAGCTGTTTTTT.

Here the CDR3 DNA reads TGCAGCGTTAGGTATGGGGGGGGCAAAAACATTCAGTACTTC. This codes for CSVRYGGGKNIQYF. V and J are TRBV29-1 and TRBJ2-4, with 7 bases matching TRBD2. CDR3 size: 14 residues. Germline CDR1 SQVTM, CDR2 ANQGSEA. Trimming took 5 bases from V and 3 from J; bases not matched to a gene: 7.

V is TRBV11-3 and J is TRBJ2-7; TRBD2 aligns across 10 bases. In germline, CDR1 is SGHNT, CDR2 YENEEA. V lost 5 bases, J lost 0 bases, and 7 bases stayed unmatched. The CDR3 length is 16 residues. This CDR3 reads CASSLGASGGSYEQYF. CDR3 bases: TGTGCCAGCAGCCTCGGTGCTAGCGGGGGCTCCTACGAGCAGTACTTC.